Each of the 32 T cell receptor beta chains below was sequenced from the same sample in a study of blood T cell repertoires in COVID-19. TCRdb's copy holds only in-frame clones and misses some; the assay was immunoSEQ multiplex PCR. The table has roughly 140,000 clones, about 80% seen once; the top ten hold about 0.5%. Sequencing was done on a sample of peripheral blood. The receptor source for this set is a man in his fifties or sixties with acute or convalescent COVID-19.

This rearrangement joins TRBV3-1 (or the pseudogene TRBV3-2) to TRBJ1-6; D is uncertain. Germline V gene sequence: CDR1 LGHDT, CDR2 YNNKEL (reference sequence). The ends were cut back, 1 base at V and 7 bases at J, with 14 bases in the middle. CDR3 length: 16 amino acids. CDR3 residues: CASSQGAGNANSPLHF. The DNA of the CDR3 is TGTGCCAGCAGCCAAGGAGCGGGGAACGCAAATTCACCCCTCCACTTT.

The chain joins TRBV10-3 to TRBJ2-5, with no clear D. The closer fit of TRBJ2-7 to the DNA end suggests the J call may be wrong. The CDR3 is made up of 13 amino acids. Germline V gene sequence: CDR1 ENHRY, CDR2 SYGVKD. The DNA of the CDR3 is TGTGCCATCAGTGAGTCGAGTTGGTACGAGCAGTACTTC. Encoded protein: CAISESSWYEQYF.

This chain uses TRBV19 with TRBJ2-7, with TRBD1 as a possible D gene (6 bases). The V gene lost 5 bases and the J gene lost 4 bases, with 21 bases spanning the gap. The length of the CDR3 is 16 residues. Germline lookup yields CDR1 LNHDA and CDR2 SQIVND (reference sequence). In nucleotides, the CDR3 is TGTGCCAGTAGTTCCATAACAGGGATCCGTACGTACGAGCAGTACTTC. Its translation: CASSSITGIRTYEQYF.

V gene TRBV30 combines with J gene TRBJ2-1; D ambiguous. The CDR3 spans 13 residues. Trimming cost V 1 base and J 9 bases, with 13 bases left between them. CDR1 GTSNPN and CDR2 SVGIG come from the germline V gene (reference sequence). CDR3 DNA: TGTGCCTGGAGTGCTTCGAGTAGCACTGAGCAGTTCTTC. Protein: CAWSASSSTEQFF.

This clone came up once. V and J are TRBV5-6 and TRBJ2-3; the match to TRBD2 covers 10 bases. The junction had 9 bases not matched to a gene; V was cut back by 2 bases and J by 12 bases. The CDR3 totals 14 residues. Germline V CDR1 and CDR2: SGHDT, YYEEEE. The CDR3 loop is CASSFRASGGPQYF. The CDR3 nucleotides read TGTGCCAGCAGCTTTAGGGCTAGCGGGGGACCCCAGTATTTT. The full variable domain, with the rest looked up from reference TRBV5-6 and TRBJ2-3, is DAGVTQSPTHLIKTRGQQVTLRCSPKSGHDTVSWYQQALGQGPQFIFQYYEEEERQRGNFPDRFSGHQFPNYSSELNVNALLLGDSALYLCASSFRASGGPQYFGPGTRLTVL.

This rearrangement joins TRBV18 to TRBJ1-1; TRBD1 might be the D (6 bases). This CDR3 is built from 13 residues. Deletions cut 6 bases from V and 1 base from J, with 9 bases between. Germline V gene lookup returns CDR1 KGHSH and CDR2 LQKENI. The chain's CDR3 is CASSSQGNTEAFF. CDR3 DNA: TGTGCCAGCTCCTCACAGGGGAACACTGAAGCTTTCTTT. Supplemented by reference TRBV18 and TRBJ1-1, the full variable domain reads NAGVMQNPRHLVRRRGQEARLRCSPMKGHSHVYWYRQLPEEGLKFMVYLQKENIIDESGMPKERFSAEFPKEGPSILRIQQVVRGDSAAYFCASSSQGNTEAFFGQGTRLTVV.

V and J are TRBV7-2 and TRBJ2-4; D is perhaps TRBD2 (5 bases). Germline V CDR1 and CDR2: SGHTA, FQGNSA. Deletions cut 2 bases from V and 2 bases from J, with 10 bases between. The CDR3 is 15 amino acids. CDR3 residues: CASSLLSGTKNIQYF. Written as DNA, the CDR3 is TGTGCCAGCAGCTTACTTTCGGGGACCAAAAACATTCAGTACTTC.

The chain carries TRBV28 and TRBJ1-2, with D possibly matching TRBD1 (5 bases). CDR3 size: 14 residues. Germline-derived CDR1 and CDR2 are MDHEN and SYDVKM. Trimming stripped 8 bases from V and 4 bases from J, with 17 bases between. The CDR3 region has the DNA TGTGCCAGCCGCATAGGGGCCTCCGGCTATGGCTACACCTTC. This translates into CASRIGASGYGYTF.

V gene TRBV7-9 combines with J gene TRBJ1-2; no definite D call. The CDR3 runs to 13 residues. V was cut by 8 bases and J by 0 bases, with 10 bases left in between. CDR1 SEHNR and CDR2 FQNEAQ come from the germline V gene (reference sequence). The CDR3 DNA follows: TGTGCCAGCGGCGCGGCTACTAACTATGGCTACACCTTC. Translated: CASGAATNYGYTF.

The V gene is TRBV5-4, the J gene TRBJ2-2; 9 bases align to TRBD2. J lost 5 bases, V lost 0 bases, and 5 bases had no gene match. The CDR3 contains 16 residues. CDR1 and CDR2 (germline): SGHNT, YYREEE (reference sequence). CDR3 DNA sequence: TGTGCCAGCAGCTTGGTAGCGGGAGTTGGTACCGGGGAGCTGTTTTTT. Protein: CASSLVAGVGTGELFF.

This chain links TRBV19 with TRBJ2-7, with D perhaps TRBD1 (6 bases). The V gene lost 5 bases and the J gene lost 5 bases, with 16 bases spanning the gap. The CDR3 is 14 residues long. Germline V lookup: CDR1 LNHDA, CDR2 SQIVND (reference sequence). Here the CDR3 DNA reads TGTGCCAGTAGTGACAGGTCCTTTCAGGACGAGCAGTACTTC. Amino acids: CASSDRSFQDEQYF.

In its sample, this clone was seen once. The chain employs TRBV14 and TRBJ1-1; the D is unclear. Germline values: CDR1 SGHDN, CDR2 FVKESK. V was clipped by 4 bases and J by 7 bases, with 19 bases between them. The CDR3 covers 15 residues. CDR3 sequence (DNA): TGTGCCAGCAGCCGCGCTCACACGACGCGGAGTGAAGCTTTCTTT. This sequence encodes CASSRAHTTRSEAFF. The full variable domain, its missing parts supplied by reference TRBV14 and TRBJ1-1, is EAGVTQFPSHSVIEKGQTVTLRCDPISGHDNLYWYRRVMGKEIKFLLHFVKESKQDESGMPNNRFLAERTGGTYSTLKVQPAELEDSGVYFCASSRAHTTRSEAFFGQGTRLTVV.

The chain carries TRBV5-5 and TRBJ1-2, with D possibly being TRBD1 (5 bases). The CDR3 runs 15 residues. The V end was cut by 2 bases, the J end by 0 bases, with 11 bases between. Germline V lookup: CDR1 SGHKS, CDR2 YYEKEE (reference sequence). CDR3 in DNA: TGTGCCAGCAGCTTTCTGGACACCCCTAACTATGGCTACACCTTC. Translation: CASSFLDTPNYGYTF.

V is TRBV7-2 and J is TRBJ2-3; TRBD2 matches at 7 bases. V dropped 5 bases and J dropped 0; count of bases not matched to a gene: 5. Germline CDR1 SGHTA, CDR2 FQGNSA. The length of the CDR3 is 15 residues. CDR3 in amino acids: CASSQWEGSTDTQYF. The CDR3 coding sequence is TGTGCCAGCAGCCAATGGGAGGGAAGCACAGATACGCAGTATTTT.

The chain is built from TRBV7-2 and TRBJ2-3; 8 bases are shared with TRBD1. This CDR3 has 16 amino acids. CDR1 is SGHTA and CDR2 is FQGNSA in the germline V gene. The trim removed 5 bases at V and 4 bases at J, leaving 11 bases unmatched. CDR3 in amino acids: CASSLRTGTPADTQYF. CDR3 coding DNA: TGTGCCAGCAGCCTTCGGACAGGGACCCCCGCAGATACGCAGTATTTT.

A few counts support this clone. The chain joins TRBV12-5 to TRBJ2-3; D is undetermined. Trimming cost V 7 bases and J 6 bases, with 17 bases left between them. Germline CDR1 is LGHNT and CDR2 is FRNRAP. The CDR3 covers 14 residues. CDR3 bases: TGTGCTAGTGCCTCCGGGTCCCCCGGTGATACGCAGTATTTT. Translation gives CASASGSPGDTQYF.

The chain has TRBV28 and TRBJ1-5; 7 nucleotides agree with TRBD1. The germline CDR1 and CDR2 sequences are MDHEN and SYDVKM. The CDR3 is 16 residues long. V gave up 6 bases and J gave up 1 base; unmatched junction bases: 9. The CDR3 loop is CASSPPGGPSNQPQHF. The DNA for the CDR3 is TGTGCCAGCAGCCCACCAGGGGGGCCAAGCAATCAGCCCCAGCATTTT.

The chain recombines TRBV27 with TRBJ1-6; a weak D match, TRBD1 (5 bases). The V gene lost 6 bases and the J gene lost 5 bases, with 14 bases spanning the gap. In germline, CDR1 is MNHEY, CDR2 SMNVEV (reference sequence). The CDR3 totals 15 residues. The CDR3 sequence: CASSPRRVDNSPLHF. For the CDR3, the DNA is TGTGCCAGCAGCCCTCGCAGGGTCGATAATTCACCCCTCCACTTT.

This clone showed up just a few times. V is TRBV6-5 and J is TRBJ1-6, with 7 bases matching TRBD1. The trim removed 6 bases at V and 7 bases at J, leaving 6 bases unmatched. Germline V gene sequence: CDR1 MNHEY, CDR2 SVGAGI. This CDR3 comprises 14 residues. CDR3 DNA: TGTGCCAGCAGATCCCGGGACAGCAATTCACCCCTCCACTTT. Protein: CASRSRDSNSPLHF.

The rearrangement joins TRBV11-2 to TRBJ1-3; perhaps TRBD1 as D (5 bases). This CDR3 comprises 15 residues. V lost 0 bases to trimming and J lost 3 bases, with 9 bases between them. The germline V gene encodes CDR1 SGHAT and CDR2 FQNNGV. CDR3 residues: CASSLDRQRGNTIYF. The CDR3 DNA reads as TGTGCCAGCAGCTTAGATCGACAGCGTGGAAACACCATATATTTT.

The CDR3 DNA follows: TGCGCCAGCAGCCAAGATCTGGCCCTCTCTGGAAACACCATATATTTT. This gives the protein CASSQDLALSGNTIYF. This chain uses TRBV4-3 with TRBJ1-3; D unclear. CDR3 length: 16 amino acids. The V end was cut by 0 bases, the J end by 0 bases, with 9 bases between. Germline V gene data show CDR1 as LGHNA and CDR2 as YSLEER.

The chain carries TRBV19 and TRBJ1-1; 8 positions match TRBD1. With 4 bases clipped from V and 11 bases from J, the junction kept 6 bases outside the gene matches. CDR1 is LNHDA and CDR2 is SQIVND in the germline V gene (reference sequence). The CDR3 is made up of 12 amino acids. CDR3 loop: CASSKDREPAFF. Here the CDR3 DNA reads TGTGCCAGTAGTAAGGACAGGGAGCCGGCTTTCTTT.

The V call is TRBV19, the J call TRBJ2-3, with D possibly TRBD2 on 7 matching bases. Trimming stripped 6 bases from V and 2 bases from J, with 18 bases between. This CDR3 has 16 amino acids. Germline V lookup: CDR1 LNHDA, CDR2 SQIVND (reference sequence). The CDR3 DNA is TGTGCCAGTAGCATTTCGTTTGGGGGGGCCACAGATACGCAGTATTTT. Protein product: CASSISFGGATDTQYF.

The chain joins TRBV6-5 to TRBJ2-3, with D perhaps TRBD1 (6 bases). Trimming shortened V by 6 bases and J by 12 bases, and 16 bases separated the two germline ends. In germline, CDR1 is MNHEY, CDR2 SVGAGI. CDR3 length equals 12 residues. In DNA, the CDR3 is TGTGCCAGCAGCGACCCAGGGGCTAAACAGTATTTT. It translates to CASSDPGAKQYF.

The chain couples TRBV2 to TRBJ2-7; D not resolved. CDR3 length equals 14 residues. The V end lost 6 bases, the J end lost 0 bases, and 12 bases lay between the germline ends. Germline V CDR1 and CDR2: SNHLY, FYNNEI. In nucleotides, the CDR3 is TGTGCCAGCAGCATCGGGTCCCTCTCCTACGAGCAGTACTTC. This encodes CASSIGSLSYEQYF.

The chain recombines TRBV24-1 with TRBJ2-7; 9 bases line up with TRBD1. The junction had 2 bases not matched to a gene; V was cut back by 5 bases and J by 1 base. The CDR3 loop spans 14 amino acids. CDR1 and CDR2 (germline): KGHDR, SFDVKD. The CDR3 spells CATSGGQGSYEQYF. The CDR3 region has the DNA TGTGCCACCAGTGGGGGACAGGGATCCTACGAGCAGTACTTC.

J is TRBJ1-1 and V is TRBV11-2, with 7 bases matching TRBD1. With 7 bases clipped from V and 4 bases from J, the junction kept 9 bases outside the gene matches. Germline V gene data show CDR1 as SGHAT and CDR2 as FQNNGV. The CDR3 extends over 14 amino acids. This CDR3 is CASTDRVQSTEAFF. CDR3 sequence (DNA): TGTGCCAGCACCGACAGGGTACAGTCCACTGAAGCTTTCTTT. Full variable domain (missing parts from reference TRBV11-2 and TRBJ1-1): EAGVAQSPRYKIIEKRQSVAFWCNPISGHATLYWYQQILGQGPKLLIQFQNNGVVDDSQLPKDRFSAERLKGVDSTLKIQPAKLEDSAVYLCASTDRVQSTEAFFGQGTRLTVV.

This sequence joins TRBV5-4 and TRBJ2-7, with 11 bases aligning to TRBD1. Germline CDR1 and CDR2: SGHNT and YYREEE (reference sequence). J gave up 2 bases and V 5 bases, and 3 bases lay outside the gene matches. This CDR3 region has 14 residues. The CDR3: CASRRTGGPYEQYF. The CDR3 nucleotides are TGTGCCAGCAGACGGACAGGGGGCCCCTACGAGCAGTACTTC.

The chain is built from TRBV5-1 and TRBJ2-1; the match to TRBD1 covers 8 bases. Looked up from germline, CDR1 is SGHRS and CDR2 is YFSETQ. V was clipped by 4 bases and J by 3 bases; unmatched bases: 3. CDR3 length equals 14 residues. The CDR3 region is CASSQGTGYNEQFF. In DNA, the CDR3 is TGCGCCAGCAGCCAGGGGACAGGCTACAATGAGCAGTTCTTC.

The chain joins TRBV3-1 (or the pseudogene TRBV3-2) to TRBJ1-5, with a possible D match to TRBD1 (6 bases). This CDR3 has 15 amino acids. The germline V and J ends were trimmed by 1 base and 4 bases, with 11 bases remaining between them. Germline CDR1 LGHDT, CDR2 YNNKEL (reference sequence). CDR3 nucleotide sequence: TGTGCCAGCAGCCAAGGGGGGCCAGAAAATCAGCCCCAGCATTTT. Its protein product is CASSQGGPENQPQHF.

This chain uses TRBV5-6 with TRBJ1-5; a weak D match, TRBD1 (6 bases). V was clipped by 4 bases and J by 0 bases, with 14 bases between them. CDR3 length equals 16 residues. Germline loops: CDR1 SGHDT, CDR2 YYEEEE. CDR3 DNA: TGTGCCAGCAGCGACCCCAGGGGCCCTAGCAATCAGCCCCAGCATTTT. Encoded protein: CASSDPRGPSNQPQHF.

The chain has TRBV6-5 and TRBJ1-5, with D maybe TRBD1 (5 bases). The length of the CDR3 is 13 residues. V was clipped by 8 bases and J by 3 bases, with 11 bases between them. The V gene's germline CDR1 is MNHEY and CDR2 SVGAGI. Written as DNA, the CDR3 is TGTGCCAGCGTTCAAGGGGTCAATCAGCCCCAGCATTTT. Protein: CASVQGVNQPQHF.